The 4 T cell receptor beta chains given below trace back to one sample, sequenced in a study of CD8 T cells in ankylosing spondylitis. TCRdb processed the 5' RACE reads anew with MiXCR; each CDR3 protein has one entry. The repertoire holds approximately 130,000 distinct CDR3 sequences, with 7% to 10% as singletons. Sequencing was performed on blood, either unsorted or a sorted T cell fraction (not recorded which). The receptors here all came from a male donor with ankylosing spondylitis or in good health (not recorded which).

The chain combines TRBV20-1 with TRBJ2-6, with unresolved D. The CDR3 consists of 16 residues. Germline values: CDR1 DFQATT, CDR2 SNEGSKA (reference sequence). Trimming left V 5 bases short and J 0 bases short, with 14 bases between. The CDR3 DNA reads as TGCAGTGCTCTACAACGTATTGGCTCTGGGGCCAACGTCCTGACTTTC. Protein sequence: CSALQRIGSGANVLTF.

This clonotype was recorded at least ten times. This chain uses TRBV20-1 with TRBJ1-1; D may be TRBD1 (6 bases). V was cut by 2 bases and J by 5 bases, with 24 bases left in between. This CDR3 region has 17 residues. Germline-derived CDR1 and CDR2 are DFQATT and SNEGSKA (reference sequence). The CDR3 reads CSARRASGSGAGTEAFF. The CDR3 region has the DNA TGCAGTGCTAGACGGGCCTCTGGGTCAGGGGCGGGTACTGAAGCTTTCTTT.

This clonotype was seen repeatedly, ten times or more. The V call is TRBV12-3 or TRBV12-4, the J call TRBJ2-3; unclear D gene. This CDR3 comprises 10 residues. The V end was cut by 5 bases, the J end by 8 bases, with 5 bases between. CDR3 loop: CASSGVTQYF. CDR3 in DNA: TGTGCCAGCAGTGGGGTTACGCAGTATTTT.

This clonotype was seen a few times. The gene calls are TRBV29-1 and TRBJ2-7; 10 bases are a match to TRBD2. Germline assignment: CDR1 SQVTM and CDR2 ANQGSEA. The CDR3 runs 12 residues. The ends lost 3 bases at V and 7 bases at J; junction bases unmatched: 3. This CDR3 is CSVEASGSEQYF. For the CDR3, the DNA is TGCAGCGTTGAGGCTAGCGGGAGTGAGCAGTACTTC.